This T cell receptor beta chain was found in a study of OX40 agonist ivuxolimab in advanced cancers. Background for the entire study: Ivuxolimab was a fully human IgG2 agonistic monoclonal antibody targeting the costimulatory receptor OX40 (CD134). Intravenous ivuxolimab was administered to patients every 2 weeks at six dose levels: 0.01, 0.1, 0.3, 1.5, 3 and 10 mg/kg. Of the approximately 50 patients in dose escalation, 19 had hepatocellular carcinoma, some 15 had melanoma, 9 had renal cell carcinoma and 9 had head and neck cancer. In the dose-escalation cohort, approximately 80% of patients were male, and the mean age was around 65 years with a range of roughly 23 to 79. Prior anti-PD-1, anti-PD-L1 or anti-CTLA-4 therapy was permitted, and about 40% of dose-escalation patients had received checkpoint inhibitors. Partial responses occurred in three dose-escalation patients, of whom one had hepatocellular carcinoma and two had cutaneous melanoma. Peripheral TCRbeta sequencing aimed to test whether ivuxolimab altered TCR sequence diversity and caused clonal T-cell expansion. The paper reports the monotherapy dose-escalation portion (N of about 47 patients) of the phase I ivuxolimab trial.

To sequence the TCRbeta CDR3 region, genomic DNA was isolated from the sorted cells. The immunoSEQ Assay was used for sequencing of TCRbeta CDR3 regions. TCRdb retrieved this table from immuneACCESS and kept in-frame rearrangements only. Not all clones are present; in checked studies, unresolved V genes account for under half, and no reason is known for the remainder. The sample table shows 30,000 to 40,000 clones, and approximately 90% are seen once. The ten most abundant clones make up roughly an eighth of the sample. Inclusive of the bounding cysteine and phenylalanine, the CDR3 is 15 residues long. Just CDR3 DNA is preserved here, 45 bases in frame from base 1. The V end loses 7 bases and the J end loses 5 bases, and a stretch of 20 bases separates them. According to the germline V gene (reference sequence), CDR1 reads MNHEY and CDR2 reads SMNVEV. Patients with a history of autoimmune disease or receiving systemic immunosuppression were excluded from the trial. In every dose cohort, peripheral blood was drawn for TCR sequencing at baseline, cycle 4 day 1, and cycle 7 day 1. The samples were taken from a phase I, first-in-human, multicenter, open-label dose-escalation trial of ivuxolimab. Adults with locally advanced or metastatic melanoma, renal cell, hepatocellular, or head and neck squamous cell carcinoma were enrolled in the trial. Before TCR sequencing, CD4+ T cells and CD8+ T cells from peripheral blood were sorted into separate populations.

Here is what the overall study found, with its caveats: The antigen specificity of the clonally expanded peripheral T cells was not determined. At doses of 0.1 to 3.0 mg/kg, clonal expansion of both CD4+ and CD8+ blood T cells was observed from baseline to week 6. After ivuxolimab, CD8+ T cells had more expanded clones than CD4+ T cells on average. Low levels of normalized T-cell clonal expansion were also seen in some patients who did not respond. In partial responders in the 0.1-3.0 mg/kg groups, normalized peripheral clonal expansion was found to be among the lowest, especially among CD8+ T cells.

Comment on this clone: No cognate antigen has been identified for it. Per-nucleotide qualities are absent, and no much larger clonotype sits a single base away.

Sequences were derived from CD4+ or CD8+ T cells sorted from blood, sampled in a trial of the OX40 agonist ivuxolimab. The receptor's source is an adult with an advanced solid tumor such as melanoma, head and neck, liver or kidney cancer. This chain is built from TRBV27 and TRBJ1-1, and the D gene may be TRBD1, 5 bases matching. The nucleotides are TGTGCCAGCACCCATGCGGGGGGAGGAGAAACTGAAGCTTTCTTT. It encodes CASTHAGGGETEAFF.